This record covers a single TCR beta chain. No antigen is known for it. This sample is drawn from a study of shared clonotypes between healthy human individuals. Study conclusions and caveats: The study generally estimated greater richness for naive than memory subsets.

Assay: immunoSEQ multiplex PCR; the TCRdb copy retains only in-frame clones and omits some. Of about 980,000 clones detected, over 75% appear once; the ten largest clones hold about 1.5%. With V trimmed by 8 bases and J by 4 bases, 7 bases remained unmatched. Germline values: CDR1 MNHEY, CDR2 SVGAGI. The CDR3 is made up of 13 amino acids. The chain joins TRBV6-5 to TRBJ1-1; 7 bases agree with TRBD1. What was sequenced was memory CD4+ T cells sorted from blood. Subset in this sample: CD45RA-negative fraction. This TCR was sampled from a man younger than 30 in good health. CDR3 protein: CASSGQLRTEAFF. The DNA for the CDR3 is TGTGCCAGCTCGGGACAGCTGCGCACTGAAGCTTTCTTT.